A few counts support the clone carrying this T cell receptor beta chain. Antigen specificity is unknown. This record comes from a study of T-cell reconstitution after alpha-beta-depleted transplantation in children. The library targeted TCRbeta and was prepared with unique molecular identifiers. TCRdb independently ran MiXCR on the PCR reads; one entry per CDR3 protein. Of some 310,000 distinct CDR3 sequences detected, 23% appear once; the ten largest clones hold approximately 11%. Study-level findings and limits: Several hundred rapidly expanded clones from non-depleted graft cells reportedly supplied alpha-beta T cells about two months post-transplant. After one year, T-cell counts and TCRbeta diversity mostly came from new T cells. Recipient T cells and thymic progenitors that survived gave rise to the high TCRbeta diversity observed at day 60 in some patients.

Per germline, CDR1 MGHRA and CDR2 YSYEKL. The CDR3 contains 15 residues. V was trimmed by 0 bases and J by 3 bases, leaving 9 bases between them. This TCR was recovered from a male patient between 5 and 17 years old who had a stem cell transplant for acute lymphoblastic leukemia, so the T cells may come from the graft donor. The starting material was PBMCs, mostly from graft donor cells, obtained 180 days after TCRalphabeta/CD19-depleted stem cell transplant. The rearrangement uses TRBV4-1 and TRBJ2-1, with D possibly matching TRBD1 (6 bases). CDR3 in amino acids: CASSQEQGLYNEQFF. The CDR3 bases are TGCGCCAGCAGCCAAGAACAGGGCCTCTACAATGAGCAGTTCTTC.